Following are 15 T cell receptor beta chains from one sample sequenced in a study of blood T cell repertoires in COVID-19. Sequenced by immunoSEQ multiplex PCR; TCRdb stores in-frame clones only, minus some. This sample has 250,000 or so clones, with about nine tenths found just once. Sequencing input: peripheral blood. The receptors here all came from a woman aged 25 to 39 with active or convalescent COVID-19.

The CDR3 is CASSGLTGSNQPQHF. CDR3 in DNA: TGTGCCAGCAGTGGATTGACCGGGAGCAATCAGCCCCAGCATTTT. The chain employs TRBV2 and TRBJ1-5, with no clear D. V was shortened by 4 bases and J by 1 base, with 11 bases between the two germline ends. CDR1 and CDR2 from the germline V gene are SNHLY and FYNNEI. There are 15 residues in the CDR3.

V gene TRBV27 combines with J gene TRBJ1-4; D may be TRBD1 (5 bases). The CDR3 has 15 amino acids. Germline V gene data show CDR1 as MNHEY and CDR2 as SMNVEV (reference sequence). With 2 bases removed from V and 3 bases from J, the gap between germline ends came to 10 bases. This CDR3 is CASSLKGYANEKLFF. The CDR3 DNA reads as TGTGCCAGCAGTTTAAAGGGGTATGCTAATGAAAAACTGTTTTTT.

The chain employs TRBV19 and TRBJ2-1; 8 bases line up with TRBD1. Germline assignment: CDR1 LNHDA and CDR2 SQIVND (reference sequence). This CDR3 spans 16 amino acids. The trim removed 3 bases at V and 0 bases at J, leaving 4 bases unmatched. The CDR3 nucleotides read TGTGCCAGTAGTATCCGACAGGGGAGCTCCTACAATGAGCAGTTCTTC. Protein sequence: CASSIRQGSSYNEQFF.

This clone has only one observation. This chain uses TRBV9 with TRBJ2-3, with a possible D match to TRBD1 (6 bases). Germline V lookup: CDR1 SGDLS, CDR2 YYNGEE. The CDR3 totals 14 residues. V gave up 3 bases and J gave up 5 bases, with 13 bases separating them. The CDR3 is CASSAGTYLDTQYF. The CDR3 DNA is TGTGCCAGCAGCGCCGGGACATATTTAGATACGCAGTATTTT.

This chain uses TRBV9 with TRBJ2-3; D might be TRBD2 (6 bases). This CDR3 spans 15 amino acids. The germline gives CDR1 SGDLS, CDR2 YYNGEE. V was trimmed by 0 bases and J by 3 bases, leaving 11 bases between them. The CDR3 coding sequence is TGTGCCAGCAGCGTAGGGAGGGCTCTGACAGATACGCAGTATTTT. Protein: CASSVGRALTDTQYF.

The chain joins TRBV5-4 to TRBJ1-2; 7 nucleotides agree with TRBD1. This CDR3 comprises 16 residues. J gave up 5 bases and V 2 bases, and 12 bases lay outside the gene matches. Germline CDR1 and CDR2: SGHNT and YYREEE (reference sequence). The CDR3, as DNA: TGTGCCAGCAGCTTTGAACCCACAGGGGCGATGTATGGCTACACCTTC. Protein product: CASSFEPTGAMYGYTF.

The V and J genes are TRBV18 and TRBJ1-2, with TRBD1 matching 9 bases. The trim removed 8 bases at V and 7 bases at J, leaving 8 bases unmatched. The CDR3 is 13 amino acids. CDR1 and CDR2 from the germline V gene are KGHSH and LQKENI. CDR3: CASTGDRVAGYTF. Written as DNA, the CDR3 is TGTGCCAGCACGGGGGACAGGGTCGCTGGCTACACCTTC.

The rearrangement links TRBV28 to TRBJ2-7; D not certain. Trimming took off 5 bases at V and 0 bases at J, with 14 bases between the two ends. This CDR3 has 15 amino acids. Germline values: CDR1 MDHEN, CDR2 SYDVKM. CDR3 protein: CASSPPGPSSYEQYF. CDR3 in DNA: TGTGCCAGCAGTCCCCCTGGTCCGAGCTCCTACGAGCAGTACTTC.

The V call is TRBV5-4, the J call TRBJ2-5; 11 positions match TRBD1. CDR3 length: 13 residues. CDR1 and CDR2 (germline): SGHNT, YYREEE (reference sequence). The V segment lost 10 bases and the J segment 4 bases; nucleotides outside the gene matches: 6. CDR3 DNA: TGTGCCGGGAAGGACAGGGGGCGAGAGACCCAGTACTTC. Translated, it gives CAGKDRGRETQYF.

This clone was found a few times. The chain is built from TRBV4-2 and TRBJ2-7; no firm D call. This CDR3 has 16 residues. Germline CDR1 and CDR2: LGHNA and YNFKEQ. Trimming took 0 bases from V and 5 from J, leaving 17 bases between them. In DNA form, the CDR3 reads TGTGCCAGCAGCCAAGATCTCAGCCTCCCGAGGAACGAGCAGTACTTC. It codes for CASSQDLSLPRNEQYF.

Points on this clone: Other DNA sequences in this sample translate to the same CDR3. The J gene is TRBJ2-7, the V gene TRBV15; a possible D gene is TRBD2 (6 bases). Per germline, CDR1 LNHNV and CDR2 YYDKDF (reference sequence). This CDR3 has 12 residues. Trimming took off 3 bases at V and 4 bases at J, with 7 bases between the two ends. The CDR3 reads CATSSGGYEQYF. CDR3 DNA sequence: TGTGCCACCAGCAGTGGGGGGTACGAGCAGTACTTC.

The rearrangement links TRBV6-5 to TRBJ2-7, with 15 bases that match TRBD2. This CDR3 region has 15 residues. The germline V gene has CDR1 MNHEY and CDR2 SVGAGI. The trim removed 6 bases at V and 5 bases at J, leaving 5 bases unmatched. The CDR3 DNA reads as TGTGCCAGCAGGGGACTAGCGGGGGGTCAAAACGAGCAGTACTTC. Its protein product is CASRGLAGGQNEQYF.

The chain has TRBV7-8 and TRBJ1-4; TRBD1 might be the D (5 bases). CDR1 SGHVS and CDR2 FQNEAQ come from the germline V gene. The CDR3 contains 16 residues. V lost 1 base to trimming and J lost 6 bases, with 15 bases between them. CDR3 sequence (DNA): TGTGCCAGCAGCTTAGAGTCGGGGGTGGATTATGAAAAACTGTTTTTT. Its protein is CASSLESGVDYEKLFF. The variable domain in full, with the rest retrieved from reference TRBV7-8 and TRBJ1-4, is GAGVSQSPRYKVAKRGQDVALRCDPISGHVSLFWYQQALGQGPEFLTYFQNEAQLDKSGLPSDRFFAERPEGSVSTLKIQRTQQEDSAVYLCASSLESGVDYEKLFFGSGTQLSVL.

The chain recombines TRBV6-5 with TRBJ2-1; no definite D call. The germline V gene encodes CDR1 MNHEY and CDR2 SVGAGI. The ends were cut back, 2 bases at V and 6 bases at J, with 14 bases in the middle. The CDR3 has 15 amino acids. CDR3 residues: CASSYQVSTSNEQFF. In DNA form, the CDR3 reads TGTGCCAGCAGTTACCAGGTTTCGACGTCCAATGAGCAGTTCTTC.

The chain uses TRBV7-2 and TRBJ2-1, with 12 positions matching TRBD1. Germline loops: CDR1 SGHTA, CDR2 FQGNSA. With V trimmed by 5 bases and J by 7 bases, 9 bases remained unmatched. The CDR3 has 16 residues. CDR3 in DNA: TGTGCCAGCAGCGTCACCGGGACAGGGGGCGAGAATGAGCAGTTCTTC. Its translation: CASSVTGTGGENEQFF.